The rows below give T cell receptor beta chains drawn from one sample of a study of blood T cell repertoires in COVID-19. Only in-frame clones appear in the TCRdb table, and some are missing; sequencing was by immunoSEQ multiplex PCR. The sample holds around 60,000 clones, around 86% seen once. Sequencing input: peripheral blood. The source is a woman of 80 years or more with acute or convalescent COVID-19. Both conserved end residues are part of each CDR3. Fields, in order: V gene, D gene, J gene, clone size, CDR3 DNA, CDR3 protein. The D gene is left open where the match is weak. A row's size may be missing; if present it is once, few, many or a size class.

>TRBV29-1|NA|TRBJ1-1|NA
TGCAGCGTTGCGGCGGAAACCCTCGGGGCTTTCTTT
CSVAAETLGAFF
>TRBV27|NA|TRBJ2-1|NA
TGTGCCAGCAGTCCCCTAGCTGGTGGCGCAACCAATGAGCAGTTCTTC
CASSPLAGGATNEQFF
>TRBV7-3|TRBD2|TRBJ2-5|NA
TGTGCCAGCAGCCCCGCGGGGGGCCCGGAGACCCAGTACTTC
CASSPAGGPETQYF
>TRBV5-1|NA|TRBJ2-5|once
TGCGCCAGCAGCCCCCGTTTCACAGGGCACGGAGAGACCCAGTACTTC
CASSPRFTGHGETQYF
>TRBV28|NA|TRBJ1-5|once
TGTGCCAGCATTGTACAGGTGGGCAATCAGCCCCAGCATTTT
CASIVQVGNQPQHF
>TRBV5-8|TRBD1|TRBJ2-3|NA
TGTGCCAGCAGCTTGGCCCGACAGGGGGATGGCACAGATACGCAGTATTTT
CASSLARQGDGTDTQYF
>TRBV18|NA|TRBJ2-7|few
TGTGCCAGCTCAGAAGGGGGTGACGAGCAGTACTTC
CASSEGGDEQYF
>TRBV5-5|TRBD1|TRBJ1-2|few
TGTGCCAGCAGCCTCACAGGGGTTCCTGGCTACACCTTC
CASSLTGVPGYTF
>TRBV10-3|NA|TRBJ1-3|NA
TGTGCCATCTCCTTCGGGGTTCCTGGAAACACCATATATTTT
CAISFGVPGNTIYF
>TRBV29-1|NA|TRBJ1-2|NA
TGCAGCGTTTCCGAGACTGGCTATGGCTACACCTTC
CSVSETGYGYTF
>TRBV12-3/TRBV12-4|NA|TRBJ1-2|NA
TGTGCCAGCAGCTGGCAGGAAAGTCATGGCTACACCTTC
CASSWQESHGYTF
>TRBV3-1/TRBV3-2|NA|TRBJ1-6|NA
TGTGCCAGCAGCCAGCGACAGGATAATTCACCCCTCCACTTT
CASSQRQDNSPLHF
>TRBV9|TRBD1|TRBJ2-1|NA
TGTGCCAGCAGCGTAGGGGACAGGGCATTGAATGAGCAGTTCTTC
CASSVGDRALNEQFF
>TRBV4-2|NA|TRBJ1-3|NA
TGTGCCAGCAGCCACGGGACATCCGTTGGAAACACCATATATTTT
CASSHGTSVGNTIYF
>TRBV5-1|TRBD1|TRBJ2-1|NA
TGCGCCAGCAGCCCGACAGGGGGAAACAATGAGCAGTTCTTC
CASSPTGGNNEQFF
>TRBV19|NA|TRBJ2-4|NA
TGTGCCAGTAGTAGGGACATAAGCTCCGAAAACATTCAGTACTTC
CASSRDISSENIQYF
>TRBV6-1|TRBD2|TRBJ2-2|NA
TGTGCCAGCAGTGAGCTAGCGGGAGGGCCTAGCACCGGGGAGCTGTTTTTT
CASSELAGGPSTGELFF
>TRBV29-1|TRBD1|TRBJ1-1|NA
TGCAGCGTTGAACAGGGGGGCGGGGCTTTCTTT
CSVEQGGGAFF
>TRBV10-3|TRBD1|TRBJ1-1|NA
TGTGCCATCAGTCGTCTGACAGGGGCCAACACTGAAGCTTTCTTT
CAISRLTGANTEAFF
>TRBV7-2|TRBD1|TRBJ2-5|NA
TGTGCCAGCAAAGGACAGGGGGCGGGGGAGACCCAGTACTTC
CASKGQGAGETQYF
>TRBV7-2|TRBD1|TRBJ1-1|NA
TGTGCCAGCAGCTTACTTCAGGGGGCGATCACTGAAGCTTTCTTT
CASSLLQGAITEAFF
>TRBV19|TRBD1|TRBJ1-5|NA
TGTGCCAGTAGTATAAGGGACAGGGGTATCGGACAGCCCCAGCATTTT
CASSIRDRGIGQPQHF
>TRBV7-2|TRBD1|TRBJ1-4|NA
TGTGCCAGCAGCTCCCAGACAGGGAGAGGGGAAAAACTGTTTTTT
CASSSQTGRGEKLFF
>TRBV5-1|NA|TRBJ1-6|NA
TGCGCCAGCAGCTTCCCCAGGGAGGCTTCACCCCTCCACTTT
CASSFPREASPLHF
>TRBV4-1|NA|TRBJ1-3|NA
TGCGCCAGCAGCCATGGGACAGGAAACACCATATATTTT
CASSHGTGNTIYF